This section outlines one T cell receptor (beta chain) sequence together with its context. The table lists this clonotype with a few counts. Its target antigen remains unknown. No per-base quality is available; no much larger clone lies one base away. Peripheral blood CD8+ and CD4+ T cells from healthy donors, Susac syndrome patients and multiple sclerosis patients were profiled by high-throughput TCR beta sequencing. The multiple sclerosis controls were treatment-naive patients who had stable or active relapsing-remitting disease and met the revised McDonald criteria. CD8+ TEMRA cells were enriched by FACS, while bulk CD8+ and CD4+ T cells were purified by magnetic negative isolation. Blood was collected in EDTA tubes and processed within 24 hours, with PBMCs isolated through density gradient centrifugation. PBMCs intended for TCR sequencing were frozen in liquid nitrogen and were later thawed in a 37 degrees C water bath. Purity of sorted or isolated CD4+, CD8+ and CD8+ TEMRA cells was at least 90%.

The data were obtained in a study of CD8 T cells in Susac syndrome (dated by TCRdb to about 2019). About the full investigation: Repertoire sequencing was used to test whether CD8+ T cell activation and differentiation in Susac syndrome was antigen driven. CD8+ T cell repertoire clonality was compared between about a dozen healthy donors, some 14 Susac syndrome patients and around 15 multiple sclerosis patients. Study-wide findings and limitations: The study acknowledged that relatively few individuals were included in the TCR sequencing and HLA analysis.

The germline V gene sets CDR1 to SGHVS and CDR2 to FNYEAQ. V is clipped by 5 bases and J by 8 bases, and the sequence between their germline boundaries is 16 bases long. Reading from cysteine to phenylalanine, the CDR3 counts 14 amino acids. Only CDR3 DNA remains: 42 bases, in frame from the first base. RNA was extracted with the RNeasy kit and 0.5 to 1 ug was reverse transcribed using random hexamers. The immunoSEQ multiplex PCR assay, which covers 54 Vbeta and 13 Jbeta segments, was used to amplify TCR beta CDR3 regions. Bias from PCR amplification was corrected by using a synthetic template baseline for primer optimization and for computational correction. The study's own analysis went as follows. Reads were annotated to V, D and J genes per IMGT and analyzed with immunoSEQ Analyzer, keeping only productive sequences. Clonality was calculated as one minus the Shannon entropy normalized by log2 of the number of productive unique sequences. Public and private clones were assessed among the 100 most prevalent clones of each patient and control. A clone was defined as Susac-specific if it was absent from the healthy and MS cohorts, from roughly 980 published viral clones and from other ImmuneACCESS disease sequences. The raw public reads went through TCRdb reprocessing: fastp at Q25, MiXCR clone calling, in-frame beta chains kept. CDR3 protein sequences are deduplicated, and each keeps its most common genes and DNA. The V and J calls reflect TCRdb's pipeline rather than the authors' work. The sample profile shows about 290,000 distinct CDR3 sequences; about 82% of them were found once. Clones ranked in the top ten supply around 0.21% of the sample.

The sequence was obtained from a human donor with multiple sclerosis. The chain couples TRBV7-6 to TRBJ2-1, with the identity of the D gene unclear. The sample consisted of CD8+ T cells from PBMCs. In nucleotide form, the sequence is TGTGCCAGCAGCCCTGTTTGGCCTGACGATGAGCAGTTCTTC. The encoded protein is CASSPVWPDDEQFF.